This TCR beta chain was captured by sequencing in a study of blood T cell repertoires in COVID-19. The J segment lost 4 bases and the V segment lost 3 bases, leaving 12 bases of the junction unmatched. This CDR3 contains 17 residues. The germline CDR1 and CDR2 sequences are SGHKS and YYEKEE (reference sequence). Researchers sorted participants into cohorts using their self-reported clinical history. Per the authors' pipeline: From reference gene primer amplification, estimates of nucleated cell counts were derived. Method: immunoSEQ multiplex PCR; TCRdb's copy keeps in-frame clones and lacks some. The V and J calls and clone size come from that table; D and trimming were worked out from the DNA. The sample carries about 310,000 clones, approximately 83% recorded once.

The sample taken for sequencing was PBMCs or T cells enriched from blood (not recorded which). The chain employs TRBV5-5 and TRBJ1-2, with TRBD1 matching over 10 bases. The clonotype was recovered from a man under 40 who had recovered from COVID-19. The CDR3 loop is CASSSTPWDRGGYGYTF. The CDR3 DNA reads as TGTGCCAGCAGCTCTACACCGTGGGACAGGGGAGGCTATGGCTACACCTTC.